This T cell receptor (beta chain) originates from a study of T cell repertoires in cytomegalovirus infection. Germline CDR1 SGHTA, CDR2 FQGNSA. The CDR3 is 13 amino acids. The V gene lost 3 bases and the J gene lost 9 bases, with 9 bases spanning the gap. This clonotype was counted many times. Each CDR3 protein gets one entry after TCRdb re-called the reads with MiXCR. The table has 250,000 to 300,000 distinct CDR3 sequences, 12% to 15% seen once. Sequencing was carried out using PBMCs. The genes are TRBV7-2 and TRBJ1-6, with no clear D. This clonotype was obtained from a human donor in good health (CMV status not recorded). Some clones in this sample may be carry-over from other donors' samples. This CDR3 is CASSFERGSPLHF. In nucleotides, the CDR3 is TGTGCCAGCAGCTTCGAACGGGGTTCACCCCTCCACTTT.